Listed below are T cell receptor beta chains from one sample, sequenced in a study of CD8 T cells in ankylosing spondylitis. Each CDR3 protein gets one entry after TCRdb re-called the 5' RACE reads with MiXCR. The data hold about 360,000 distinct CDR3 sequences, with roughly 20% observed a single time. Sequencing was performed on blood, either unsorted or a sorted T cell fraction (not recorded which). The receptors stem from a male donor with ankylosing spondylitis or in good health (not recorded which). Each CDR3 is given with its conserved first and last residue. D genes are given only for firm matches. A row's size may be missing; if present it is once, few, many or a size class.

CDR3 DNA	CDR3 protein	clone size	D gene	J gene	V gene
TGTGCCAGCAGCTTAGTTTCATTTCGGTGGGGGAATACGCAGTATTTT	CASSLVSFRWGNTQYF	.	.	TRBJ2-3	TRBV11-2
TGCGCCAGCAGAGGGATGGAGGGGGCTTCCTACGAGCAGTACTTC	CASRGMEGASYEQYF	few	.	TRBJ2-7	TRBV4-1
TGCAGTGCTAGTATGGGGGGCGAGCAGTACTTC	CSASMGGEQYF	.	.	TRBJ2-7	TRBV20-1
TGTGCCAGTAGTAATACAGAGTACTATGGCTACACCTTC	CASSNTEYYGYTF	.	.	TRBJ1-2	TRBV19
TGTGCCAGCAGCGTAGCAGGTCTAGCTGGTTACGAGCAGTACTTC	CASSVAGLAGYEQYF	few	.	TRBJ2-7	TRBV9
TGCGCCAGCAGCCCGGAGGGTAGGACTGAAGCTTTCTTT	CASSPEGRTEAFF	few	.	TRBJ1-1	TRBV5-1
TGTGCCAGCAGCTTGGCCCGGGACAGGGTCTACGAGCAGTACTTC	CASSLARDRVYEQYF	few	TRBD1	TRBJ2-7	TRBV5-5
TGCAGTGCTAGAGGGTGGCGCAAGGGGCATGAGCAGTTCTTC	CSARGWRKGHEQFF	.	.	TRBJ2-1	TRBV20-1
TGCGCCAGCAGCCAAGATGAGGGGCAGGAGACCCAGTACTTC	CASSQDEGQETQYF	few	.	TRBJ2-5	TRBV4-1
TGTGCCAGCAGTTTATCGGATGAGCAGTTCTTC	CASSLSDEQFF	many	.	TRBJ2-1	TRBV12-3/TRBV12-4
TGTGCCAGCAGCTACGACCCTAAGACAGGGAAGAACACCGGGGAGCTGTTTTTT	CASSYDPKTGKNTGELFF	once	TRBD1	TRBJ2-2	TRBV11-1
TGTGCCAGCAGCTTAGCGCGGACAGTACCCTCCGAGCAGTACTTC	CASSLARTVPSEQYF	.	.	TRBJ2-7	TRBV7-8
TGTGCCAGCCCCGATGACAGGAAGGATCAGCCCCAGCATTTT	CASPDDRKDQPQHF	few	.	TRBJ1-5	TRBV6-4
TGCGCCAGCAGCCACCCTCACGAAACTAGCACAGATACGCAGTATTTT	CASSHPHETSTDTQYF	.	.	TRBJ2-3	TRBV4-1
TGTGCCAGTAGTATAGATCTGAGACTAGCGGGCACAGATACGCAGTATTTT	CASSIDLRLAGTDTQYF	few	TRBD2	TRBJ2-3	TRBV19
TGTGCCAGCAGGCGATGGGACAGCTCCTACGAGCAGTACTTC	CASRRWDSSYEQYF	.	TRBD1	TRBJ2-7	TRBV11-2
TGTGCCAGCAGTTTAGCGCCCGGGGAGCTGTTTTTT	CASSLAPGELFF	many	.	TRBJ2-2	TRBV12-3/TRBV12-4
TGTGCCAGCAGTTTAGGTTTACAGTTTCAAGAGACCCAGTACTTC	CASSLGLQFQETQYF	.	.	TRBJ2-5	TRBV12-3/TRBV12-4
TGCAGCGCCCTTGGTGGGAGCTCTGGAAACACCATATATTTT	CSALGGSSGNTIYF	.	.	TRBJ1-3	TRBV29-1
TGCAGCGTTAACGAGGGGGCGCAGGGCTACACCTTC	CSVNEGAQGYTF	.	TRBD1	TRBJ1-2	TRBV29-1
TGTGCCAGCAGTAACCTAGCGGAGAACACCGGGGAGCTGTTTTTT	CASSNLAENTGELFF	few	TRBD2	TRBJ2-2	TRBV28
TGCGCCAGCAGCCAAGATGCAGGGCTCGAAAACGAGCAGTACTTC	CASSQDAGLENEQYF	.	.	TRBJ2-7	TRBV4-1
TGCAGCGTTGAAACCAACGCCGGGGAGCTGTTTTTT	CSVETNAGELFF	few	.	TRBJ2-2	TRBV29-1
TGTGGCCGGACAGGGGACGGCCCTTACGAGCAGTACTTC	CGRTGDGPYEQYF	.	TRBD1	TRBJ2-7	TRBV19
TGTGCCAGCAGCTATTCAGGGCTATACCGTTACAATGAGCAGTTCTTC	CASSYSGLYRYNEQFF	.	.	TRBJ2-1	TRBV7-9
TGTGCCAGCAGTTCCCGACTAGCGGGGAACAAAAACATTCAGTACTTC	CASSSRLAGNKNIQYF	.	TRBD2	TRBJ2-4	TRBV12-3/TRBV12-4
TGCGCCAGCAGCCAAGGGGTGGACTACGAGCAGTACTTC	CASSQGVDYEQYF	.	.	TRBJ2-7	TRBV4-1
TGCAGCGCCTATCTGGGGACAATCTACTACGAGCAGTACTTC	CSAYLGTIYYEQYF	.	.	TRBJ2-7	TRBV29-1
TGTGCCAGCAGTGAAAGTCAGAAGGGGAACGAGCAGTACTTC	CASSESQKGNEQYF	many	.	TRBJ2-7	TRBV25-1
TGCGCCAGCAGTGAGCCATCAGGGACTGGGGCCAACGTCCTGACTTTC	CASSEPSGTGANVLTF	.	.	TRBJ2-6	TRBV10-1
TGCAGCGTTGACGGAGGAGGGGGTGGGGAGACCCAGTACTTC	CSVDGGGGGETQYF	.	.	TRBJ2-5	TRBV29-1
TGTGCCAGCAGCCAAGCGGCCTCCAGGTCCTACAATGAGCAGTTCTTC	CASSQAASRSYNEQFF	.	.	TRBJ2-1	TRBV4-2
TGTGCCAGCAGTTTAGCCTGGGGGGAGACCCAGTACTTC	CASSLAWGETQYF	.	.	TRBJ2-5	TRBV12-3/TRBV12-4
TGCGCCAGCAGCCACACGCAGGGACTAATTGGGGCCAACGTCCTGACTTTC	CASSHTQGLIGANVLTF	few	TRBD2	TRBJ2-6	TRBV4-1
TGTGCCAGCAGTGGGGGAGAGGGATCAATCACAGATACGCAGTATTTT	CASSGGEGSITDTQYF	.	.	TRBJ2-3	TRBV28
TGTGCCAGCACCGAGCTGGGCGATACGCAGTATTTT	CASTELGDTQYF	few	.	TRBJ2-3	TRBV9